The 14 T cell receptor beta chains given below trace back to one sample, sequenced in a study of T cells in Graves' hyperthyroidism and ophthalmopathy (dated by TCRdb to about 2019). Library method: multiplex PCR. TCRdb records Illumina HiSeq 2000 as the sequencer. The TCR beta CDR3 regions were amplified from RNA transcripts. The TCR CDR3 was subjected to a first round of RT-PCR using the HTBI primer set and the Qiagen OneStep RT-PCR kit. TCRdb took the public reads, trimmed them with fastp at Q25, ran MiXCR for clone calling and kept in-frame beta chains. Rows are unified per CDR3 protein, each entry keeping the most common DNA and genes. In this sample the table shows some 560,000 distinct CDR3 sequences, 15% to 18% of which occur a single time. Approximately 7.4% of the sample is in the top ten clones. The sample comprised blood. These receptors all stem from a woman aged 25 to 39 with Graves' hyperthyroidism.

Ten or more counts support this clonotype. The V call is TRBV3-1, the J call TRBJ1-6, with 7 bases matching TRBD1. V lost 3 bases and J lost 7; bases outside the gene matches: 12. There are 17 residues in the CDR3. The germline CDR1 and CDR2 sequences are LGHDT and YNNKEL (reference sequence). In nucleotides, the CDR3 is TGTGCCAGCAGCCAGGACAACGGACAGGCGACGAATTCACCCCTCCACTTT. This translates into CASSQDNGQATNSPLHF.

This clonotype was counted only a few times. The rearrangement joins TRBV3-1 to TRBJ2-5, with 9 bases matching TRBD2. Germline assignment: CDR1 LGHDT and CDR2 YNNKEL (reference sequence). V was pared by 3 bases and J by 0 bases, with 5 bases of the junction left unmatched. CDR3 length: 16 residues. The CDR3 protein is CASSHQREAYQETQYF. DNA of the CDR3: TGTGCCAGCAGCCACCAGCGGGAGGCCTACCAAGAGACCCAGTACTTC.

This clonotype was recorded at least ten times. The V and J genes are TRBV18 and TRBJ2-1, with a possible D match to TRBD2 (5 bases). V was clipped by 0 bases and J by 5 bases, with 5 bases between them. The CDR3 totals 13 residues. The germline V gene encodes CDR1 KGHSH and CDR2 LQKENI. In DNA form, the CDR3 reads TGTGCCAGCTCACCACCGGGAGACAATGAGCAGTTCTTC. Its protein is CASSPPGDNEQFF.

This clonotype was recorded many times. This sequence joins TRBV5-1 and TRBJ1-1, with 9 bases that match TRBD1. CDR3 length: 15 amino acids. Unmatched junction bases numbered 6, after V lost 2 bases and J lost 4 bases. CDR1 is SGHRS and CDR2 is YFSETQ in the germline V gene. This chain's CDR3 is CASSFTGGPGTEAFF. In DNA, the CDR3 is TGCGCCAGCAGCTTCACAGGGGGCCCGGGCACTGAAGCTTTCTTT.

V and J are TRBV6-2 or TRBV6-3 and TRBJ1-3; no firm D call. Germline V gives CDR1 MNHEY, CDR2 SVGEGT. The V end lost 4 bases, the J end lost 15 bases, and 19 bases lay between the germline ends. The CDR3 is 13 amino acids. The CDR3 bases are TGTGCCAGCAGTTCCACGCAGCGGGAGGTTGGATATTTT. It yields the protein CASSSTQREVGYF.

Many counts were recorded for this clonotype. J is TRBJ2-7 and V is TRBV11-2; D unclear. This CDR3 region has 15 residues. CDR1 and CDR2 (germline): SGHAT, FQNNGV. Trimming shortened V by 5 bases and J by 0 bases, and 14 bases separated the two germline ends. The chain's CDR3 is CASSLTVTLSYEQYF. In DNA, the CDR3 is TGTGCCAGCAGCCTAACGGTTACCCTCTCCTACGAGCAGTACTTC.

This chain connects TRBV2 to TRBJ1-5, with D possibly TRBD1 on 5 matching bases. Trimming removed 3 bases from V and 7 bases from J, with 13 bases in between. CDR1 is SNHLY, CDR2 FYNNEI, per germline. The length of the CDR3 is 14 residues. The chain's CDR3 is CASSDRGGGQPQHF. DNA for the CDR3: TGTGCCAGCAGTGATCGCGGGGGGGGGCAGCCCCAGCATTTT.

There are many counts of this clonotype. This CDR3 reads CASRPGQGSWEQYF. Written as DNA, the CDR3 is TGCGCCAGCAGACCGGGACAGGGGTCGTGGGAGCAGTACTTC. The chain uses TRBV10-2 and TRBJ2-7; 10 nucleotides align to TRBD1. The CDR3 has 14 amino acids. Germline CDR1 WSHSY, CDR2 SAAADI. V lost 6 bases, J lost 7 bases, and 9 bases stayed unmatched.

This chain joins TRBV18 and TRBJ2-7; D is unclear. Trimming cost V 0 bases and J 0 bases, with 12 bases left between them. Germline CDR1 KGHSH, CDR2 LQKENI. This CDR3 comprises 16 residues. CDR3 residues: CASSPPFLPGSYEQYF. The CDR3, as DNA: TGTGCCAGCTCACCACCTTTCCTGCCAGGCTCCTACGAGCAGTACTTC. The variable domain in full, with the rest retrieved from reference TRBV18 and TRBJ2-7, is NAGVMQNPRHLVRRRGQEARLRCSPMKGHSHVYWYRQLPEEGLKFMVYLQKENIIDESGMPKERFSAEFPKEGPSILRIQQVVRGDSAAYFCASSPPFLPGSYEQYFGPGTRLTVT.

This clonotype was detected a few times. J is TRBJ1-2 and V is TRBV29-1, with TRBD1 as a possible D gene (6 bases). The germline CDR1 and CDR2 sequences are SQVTM and ANQGSEA. Trimming stripped 7 bases from V and 4 bases from J, with 16 bases between. The CDR3 sequence is 13 residues long. The CDR3 here is CSAEGGAGYGYTF. In nucleotides, the CDR3 is TGCAGCGCCGAGGGGGGGGCTGGCTATGGCTACACCTTC.

The CDR3 region has the DNA TGTGCCAGCAGCTTAAACCGTCCGGGCGAGCAGTACTTC. It yields the protein CASSLNRPGEQYF. This chain connects TRBV7-2 to TRBJ2-7; D call uncertain. The CDR3 covers 13 residues. Trimming stripped 2 bases from V and 6 bases from J, with 11 bases between. The germline V gene has CDR1 SGHTA and CDR2 FQGNSA.

This clonotype was detected only a few times. V and J are TRBV7-2 and TRBJ1-4; 7 nucleotides line up with TRBD1. This CDR3 has 17 amino acids. The germline V gene has CDR1 SGHTA and CDR2 FQGNSA. V was pared by 4 bases and J by 8 bases, with 16 bases of the junction left unmatched. CDR3 bases: TGTGCCAGCAGCTCAGACAGGGTGGGGGATAGGGACGAAAAACTGTTTTTT. Amino acid sequence: CASSSDRVGDRDEKLFF.

This clonotype was seen a few times. The rearrangement links TRBV27 to TRBJ2-1; 8 nucleotides line up with TRBD2. The V segment lost 6 bases and the J segment 5 bases; nucleotides outside the gene matches: 6. CDR1 and CDR2 (germline): MNHEY, SMNVEV (reference sequence). The CDR3 is made up of 14 amino acids. In DNA form, the CDR3 reads TGTGCCAGCAGCATCGGGACTAGACACAATGAGCAGTTCTTC. This sequence encodes CASSIGTRHNEQFF.

On this clonotype itself: A read error may be the cause here, since a much bigger clone is one base away. The chain combines TRBV6-5 with TRBJ2-1; tentative D call: TRBD1 (6 bases). This CDR3 is 14 amino acids long. The germline CDR1 and CDR2 sequences are MNHEY and SVGAGI. The V gene lost 0 bases and the J gene lost 10 bases, with 13 bases spanning the gap. The CDR3 region is CASSYSDRSYEQFF. The DNA of the CDR3 is TGTGCCAGCAGTTACTCCGACAGGTCCTACGAGCAGTTCTTC.